This T cell receptor beta chain was obtained from a study of siplizumab effects on memory and regulatory T cells. Worth noting for this clone: Antigen unknown.

CDR3 length: 13 amino acids. The germline gives CDR1 MDHEN, CDR2 SYDVKM. The germline V and J ends were trimmed by 4 bases and 2 bases, with 8 bases remaining between them. Assaying covered 100,000 or so TCR templates per sample. Assay used: immunoSEQ multiplex PCR; TCRdb lists only in-frame clones, some missing. The sample carries 85,000 to 130,000 clones, approximately 94% recorded once. Notes on the study in general: Confirmation was lacking for the suppressive function of proliferating Tregs derived from siplizumab cultures. Naive T cells seemed more diverse than memory cells and seemed major alloresponse contributors.

The sequenced sample consisted of Tregs sorted from blood. The sequence was collected from a human donor in good health. The V call is TRBV28, the J call TRBJ1-2, with D hard to call. The DNA for the CDR3 is TGTGCCAGCAGTTGGAATTCCAACTATGGCTACACCTTC. It yields the protein CASSWNSNYGYTF.